This T cell receptor beta chain was obtained from a study of T-cell memory formation after mild COVID-19 (TCRdb year 2021). In the study overall: TCR sequence clusters from the two donors were found to be largely donor specific. In a couple of donors, T-cell clones that expanded and contracted after mild COVID-19 were tracked by sequencing TCRalpha and TCRbeta repertoires over time. The cohort comprised two young, previously healthy adult volunteers, one female and one male.

The investigation overall reported the following: Only a couple of mild cases were covered in the study, and larger cohorts including severe cases with pre-infection samples were considered necessary. SARS-CoV-2 specificity of the second-wave clones peaking on day 37 was not confirmed. Some responding clones were found in pre-infection memory, which suggests that pre-existing cross-reactive memory T cells took part in the SARS-CoV-2 response. Balanced CD4/CD8 phenotypes were observed for clones contracting from day 15 to 85, whereas a bias towards CD4+ was observed for a second wave of clones expanding from day 15 to 37. Contracting CD4+ clones were found mainly in CM and EM memory subsets, while CD8+ clones were enriched in EMRA.

The reads were generated on an Illumina NovaSeq 6000. Using 5'RACE with constant-segment primers, TCRalpha and TCRbeta cDNA libraries were constructed, with sample barcodes and unique molecular identifiers added in the process. Trizol reagent was used to extract RNA from every sample. Amplification of the libraries took two PCR steps, and the second step added a second sample barcode plus Illumina TruSeq adapters. The libraries were sequenced on an Illumina NovaSeq using 2 x 150 bp paired-end reads. The authors' analysis ran thus. With migec v1.2.7, reads were demultiplexed and then collapsed into UMI-guided consensus sequences. Using mixcr v2.1.11, the UMI consensuses were aligned to TRA and TRB V and J templates and assembled into clonotypes. Expanded or contracted clonotypes were those called significant by both edgeR and NoisET, with noise models trained on biological replicates. For edgeR calls, the thresholds were a false discovery rate-adjusted p below 0.01 and a log2 fold-change of 1. As an exploratory analysis of dynamics, PCA with hierarchical clustering was applied to max-normalized trajectories of the 1000 most abundant clonotypes. Separately sequenced CD4+ and CD8+ repertoires were used to assign the CD4 or CD8 phenotype of responding clones. The public reads were reprocessed in TCRdb via fastp at Q25 and MiXCR, keeping in-frame beta chains. Merged by CDR3 protein, the rows form single entries marked with the most common genes and DNA. The V and J calls reflect TCRdb's pipeline rather than the authors' work. The sample table contains about 200,000 distinct CDR3 sequences; only one count was recorded for approximately 10% of them. The top ten hold 3.5% of the sample.

PBMCs were isolated by Ficoll-Paque density gradient centrifugation. Spanning cysteine to phenylalanine, the CDR3 consists of 17 amino acids. Here the CDR3 DNA is all that survives: 51 bases in frame from base 1. CDR1 and CDR2, looked up from the germline V gene, are KGHSH and LQKENI. V trim: 3 bases; J trim: 0 bases; unmatched bases: 10. The table lists this clonotype with many counts. Its antigen has not been determined. No much larger clonotype is one base removed from it; base qualities were not supplied. The specimen sequenced was PBMCs or a T cell subset sorted from them (not recorded which). The chain employs TRBV18 and TRBJ1-2; 7 of the junction bases match TRBD1. This TCR derives from a man younger than 30 who had mild COVID-19 (a few samples of this study predate the infection). The sample titles of this study are shuffled in the database, so cell type and time point are left out; the donor was told from shared clones. The DNA is TGTGCCAGCTCACCCTTGGACAGGATACTTCCTAACTATGGCTACACCTTC. Its protein reads: CASSPLDRILPNYGYTF.